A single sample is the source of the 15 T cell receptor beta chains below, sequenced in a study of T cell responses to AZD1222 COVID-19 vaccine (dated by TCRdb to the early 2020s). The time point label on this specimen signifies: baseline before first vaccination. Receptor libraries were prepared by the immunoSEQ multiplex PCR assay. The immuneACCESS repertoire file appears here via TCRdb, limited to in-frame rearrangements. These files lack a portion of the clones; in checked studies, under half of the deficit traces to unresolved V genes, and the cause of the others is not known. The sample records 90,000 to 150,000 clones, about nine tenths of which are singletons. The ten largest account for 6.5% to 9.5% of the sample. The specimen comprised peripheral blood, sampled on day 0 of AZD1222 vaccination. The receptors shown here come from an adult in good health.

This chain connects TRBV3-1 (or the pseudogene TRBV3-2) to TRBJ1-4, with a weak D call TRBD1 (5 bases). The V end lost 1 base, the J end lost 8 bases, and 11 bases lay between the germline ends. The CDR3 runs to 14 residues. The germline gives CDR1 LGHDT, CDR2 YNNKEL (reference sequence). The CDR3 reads CASSQAGTWEKLFF. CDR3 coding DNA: TGTGCCAGCAGCCAAGCCGGGACTTGGGAAAAACTGTTTTTT.

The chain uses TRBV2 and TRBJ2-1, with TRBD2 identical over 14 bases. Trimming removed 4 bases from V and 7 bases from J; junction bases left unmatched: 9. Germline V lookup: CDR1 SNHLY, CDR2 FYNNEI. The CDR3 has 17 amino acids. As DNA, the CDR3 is TGTGCCAGCAGTGGACTCCGACTAGCGGGAGGGGTAAATGAGCAGTTCTTC. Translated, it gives CASSGLRLAGGVNEQFF.

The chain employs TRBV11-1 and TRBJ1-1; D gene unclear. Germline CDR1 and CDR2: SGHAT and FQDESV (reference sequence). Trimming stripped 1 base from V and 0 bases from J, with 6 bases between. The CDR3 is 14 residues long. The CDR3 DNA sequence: TGTGCCAGCAGCTTAGTGCCCGTGAACACTGAAGCTTTCTTT. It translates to CASSLVPVNTEAFF. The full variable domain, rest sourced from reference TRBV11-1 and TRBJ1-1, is EAEVAQSPRYKITEKSQAVAFWCDPISGHATLYWYRQILGQGPELLVQFQDESVVDDSQLPKDRFSAERLKGVDSTLKIQPAELGDSAMYLCASSLVPVNTEAFFGQGTRLTVV.

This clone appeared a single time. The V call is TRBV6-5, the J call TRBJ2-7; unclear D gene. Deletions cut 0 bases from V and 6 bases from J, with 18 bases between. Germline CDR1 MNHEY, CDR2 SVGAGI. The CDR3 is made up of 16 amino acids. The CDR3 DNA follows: TGTGCCAGCAGTTACTCGAAGGGTAGCTCCAAGGGCGAGCAGTACTTC. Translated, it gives CASSYSKGSSKGEQYF.

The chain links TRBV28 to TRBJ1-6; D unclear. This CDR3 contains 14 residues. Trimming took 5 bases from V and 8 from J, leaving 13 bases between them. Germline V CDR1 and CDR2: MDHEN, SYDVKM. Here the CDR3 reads CASSLKAAHSPLHF. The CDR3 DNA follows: TGTGCCAGCAGTCTTAAGGCAGCTCATTCACCCCTCCACTTT.

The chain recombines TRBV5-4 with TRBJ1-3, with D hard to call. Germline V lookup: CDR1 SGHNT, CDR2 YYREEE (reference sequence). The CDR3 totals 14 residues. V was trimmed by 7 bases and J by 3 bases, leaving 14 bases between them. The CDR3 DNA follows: TGTGCCAGCGGAGTAAAGGGAGGTGGAAACACCATATATTTT. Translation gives CASGVKGGGNTIYF.

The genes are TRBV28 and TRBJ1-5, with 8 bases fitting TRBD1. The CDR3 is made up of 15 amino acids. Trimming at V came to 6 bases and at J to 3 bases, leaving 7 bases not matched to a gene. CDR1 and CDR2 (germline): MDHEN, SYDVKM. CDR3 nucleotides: TGTGCCAGCAGCCGACGGACAGGGACCAATCAGCCCCAGCATTTT. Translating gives CASSRRTGTNQPQHF. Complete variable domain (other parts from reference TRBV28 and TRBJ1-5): DVKVTQSSRYLVKRTGEKVFLECVQDMDHENMFWYRQDPGLGLRLIYFSYDVKMKEKGDIPEGYSVSREKKERFSLILESASTNQTSMYLCASSRRTGTNQPQHFGDGTRLSIL.

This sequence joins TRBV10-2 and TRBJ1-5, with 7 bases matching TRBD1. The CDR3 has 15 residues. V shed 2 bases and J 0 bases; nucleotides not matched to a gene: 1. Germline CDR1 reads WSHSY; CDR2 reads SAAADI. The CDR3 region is CASSEAGGSNQPQHF. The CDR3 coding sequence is TGCGCCAGCAGTGAGGCAGGGGGTAGCAATCAGCCCCAGCATTTT.

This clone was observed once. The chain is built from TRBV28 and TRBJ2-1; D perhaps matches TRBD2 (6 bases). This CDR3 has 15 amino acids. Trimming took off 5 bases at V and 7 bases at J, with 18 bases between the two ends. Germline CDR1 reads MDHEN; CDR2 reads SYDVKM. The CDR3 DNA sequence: TGTGCCAGCAGTCCCTGGGGCGGGAAGTTGAATGAGCAGTTCTTC. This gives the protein CASSPWGGKLNEQFF.

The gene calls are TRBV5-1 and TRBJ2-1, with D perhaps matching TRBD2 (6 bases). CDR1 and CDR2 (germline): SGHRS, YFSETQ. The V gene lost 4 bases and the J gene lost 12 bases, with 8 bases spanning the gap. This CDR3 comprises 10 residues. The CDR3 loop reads CASSPGRQFF. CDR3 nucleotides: TGCGCCAGCAGCCCCGGGAGGCAGTTCTTC. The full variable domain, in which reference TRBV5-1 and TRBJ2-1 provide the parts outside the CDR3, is KAGVTQTPRYLIKTRGQQVTLSCSPISGHRSVSWYQQTPGQGLQFLFEYFSETQRNKGNFPGRFSGRQFSNSRSEMNVSTLELGDSALYLCASSPGRQFFGPGTRLTVL.

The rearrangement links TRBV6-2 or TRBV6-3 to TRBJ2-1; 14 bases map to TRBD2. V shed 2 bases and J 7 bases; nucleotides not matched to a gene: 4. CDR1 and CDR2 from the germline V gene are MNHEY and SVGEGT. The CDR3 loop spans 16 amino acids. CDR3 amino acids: CASSYRGTSGSNEQFF. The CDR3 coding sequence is TGTGCCAGCAGTTACCGGGGGACTAGCGGGAGTAATGAGCAGTTCTTC.

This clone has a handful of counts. The CDR3 sequence is CSASSGGSYNEQFF. In DNA, the CDR3 is TGCAGTGCTAGTAGCGGGGGGTCCTACAATGAGCAGTTCTTC. The V gene is TRBV20-1, the J gene TRBJ2-1; 10 positions match TRBD2. This CDR3 comprises 14 residues. V was clipped by 3 bases and J by 1 base; unmatched bases: 0. Germline V lookup: CDR1 DFQATT, CDR2 SNEGSKA (reference sequence).

CDR3: CASRQGDEQYF. CDR3 nucleotides: TGTGCCAGCAGACAGGGGGACGAGCAGTACTTC. The rearrangement uses TRBV6-5 and TRBJ2-7; 8 positions match TRBD1. The ends lost 6 bases at V and 5 bases at J; junction bases unmatched: 0. The CDR3 consists of 11 residues. CDR1 and CDR2 from the germline V gene are MNHEY and SVGAGI.

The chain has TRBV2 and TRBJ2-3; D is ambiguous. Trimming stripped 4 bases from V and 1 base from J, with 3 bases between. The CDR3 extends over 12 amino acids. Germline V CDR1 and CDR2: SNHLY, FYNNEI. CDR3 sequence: CASSVGTDTQYF. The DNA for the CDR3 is TGTGCCAGCAGTGTGGGCACAGATACGCAGTATTTT.

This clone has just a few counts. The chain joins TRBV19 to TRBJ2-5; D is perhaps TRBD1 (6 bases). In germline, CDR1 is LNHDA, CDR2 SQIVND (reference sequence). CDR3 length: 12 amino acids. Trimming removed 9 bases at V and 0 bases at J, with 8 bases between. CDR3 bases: TGTGCCAGCGGACAGTACCAAGAGACCCAGTACTTC. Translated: CASGQYQETQYF.